This entry concerns a single T cell receptor (beta chain). The antigen this receptor binds is unknown. Base qualities are missing; no much larger clone stands one base away. These data originate in a study of blood T cell repertoires in COVID-19 (dated by TCRdb to the early 2020s). Broadly, across the study: Collaborator samples came from the United States, Italy and Spain and covered acute and convalescent phases of COVID-19. The repertoires were released in a freely available public database intended as a resource for research on the immune response to SARS-CoV-2. The sample metadata nearly always contained a de-identified subject ID, COVID-19 status, age in years and sex. Samples came from the ongoing ImmuneRACE study (first 160 participants) plus 1,254 subjects from 6 global collaborators. The prospective study material was composed of cDNA or gDNA derived from T cells, B-cell-depleted T cells, or PBMCs. Subjects who had been exposed to COVID-19, were actively infected with it, or had recovered from it provided the deeply sampled blood TCRbeta repertoires that made up the dataset. Where HLA class I and class II types were available, the types were taken from metadata supplied by the sample provider, not from assay-based typing.

V was cut back by 8 bases and J by 5 bases, leaving a gap of 17 bases between them. Reading the germline V gene gives CDR1 SNHLY and CDR2 FYNNEI. The CDR3 goes from the cysteine to the phenylalanine over 14 residues. Just CDR3 DNA is preserved here, 42 bases in frame from base 1. TCRbeta CDR3 regions were amplified from genomic DNA by means of the immunoSEQ Assay, a bias-controlled multiplex PCR. The published analysis was carried out like this. The number of nucleated cells in each sample was estimated by amplification of reference gene primers within the assay. To quantify the absolute abundance of each unique TCRbeta CDR3 rearrangement, sequence reads were collapsed and filtered. Productive Simpson clonality was computed per sample as the square root of Simpson's diversity index over productive rearrangements. Imported from immuneACCESS, the table was reduced by TCRdb to in-frame sequences with V and J called. These copies leave out some clones; in studies compared against another copy, an unresolved V gene accounts for under half, and the cause of the remainder is not known. The DNA was the basis for D and trimming; V, J and clone size are from that table. The sample table shows roughly 410,000 clones, and approximately 90% are seen once. Of the sample, 1.5% to 1.9% is held by the ten largest clones.

At one collaborating source in Seattle, patients were enrolled during active infection and were followed longitudinally through the course of disease. The collaborating institutions used their own protocols to collect whole blood in K2EDTA tubes. For TCRbeta analysis, collaborators shipped samples in one of three forms: frozen whole blood, isolated PBMCs, or DNA extracted from either of those sample types. What the work shows at the level of the full study, not this receptor alone: The amount of clinical and demographic metadata varied by source and participant and was provided uncurated.

The sequenced sample consisted of peripheral blood. The chain uses TRBV2 and TRBJ2-3, with TRBD2 tentatively as D gene (6 bases match). The receptor comes from a woman aged 35 to 49 with COVID-19, enrolled during active disease. The CDR3 region has the sequence CASQIGGVGDTQYF. The DNA sequence is given as TGTGCCAGCCAAATAGGCGGGGTGGGAGATACGCAGTATTTT. The variable domain in full, with residues beyond the CDR3 obtained from the reference TRBV2 and TRBJ2-3 genes, is EPEVTQTPSHQVTQMGQEVILRCVPISNHLYFYWYRQILGQKVEFLVSFYNNEISEKSEIFDDQFSVERPDGSNFTLKIRSTKLEDSAMYFCASQIGGVGDTQYFGPGTRLTVL.